This TCR beta chain was captured by sequencing in a study of T cell repertoires in cytomegalovirus infection. A few counts support this clonotype. The CDR3 consists of 15 residues. Trimming removed 6 bases at V and 8 bases at J, with 21 bases between. From germline, CDR1 is SGHDT and CDR2 YYEEEE. TCRdb processed the reads anew with MiXCR; each CDR3 protein has one entry. The sample includes 170,000 or so distinct CDR3 sequences, approximately 15% of them seen just once. The chain employs TRBV5-6 and TRBJ2-1; a possible D gene is TRBD2 (5 bases). The receptor's source is a human donor in good health (CMV status not recorded). Some clones in this sample may be carry-over from other donors' samples. Sequencing input: PBMCs. CDR3 in DNA: TGTGCCAGCACCGCGGGCCCCTCAGGAGGATATGAGCAGTTCTTC. This gives the protein CASTAGPSGGYEQFF.